This T cell receptor beta chain stems from a study of regulatory T cells in long-lasting Graves disease. The CDR3 totals 14 residues. The V and J ends lost 1 base and 7 bases respectively, with 11 bases between them. The germline gives CDR1 LNHNV, CDR2 YYDKDF (reference sequence). This clonotype was detected a few times. Both iRepertoire HTBI primers and Arm-PCR of CDR3 regions were used to build the TCR beta libraries. One entry per CDR3 protein results from TCRdb running MiXCR on the multiplex PCR reads. This table has about 500,000 distinct CDR3 sequences, around 12% appearing once. This sample's time point: newly diagnosed GD, antithyroid drugs for less than 3 months. Generation of the TCR library employed RNA extracted from PBMCs. The same specimen was also included in a second study, on T cells in Graves' hyperthyroidism and ophthalmopathy. That source notes: Absence of ophthalmopathy progression within 18 months defined stable Graves' hyperthyroidism.

This receptor was obtained from a woman between 25 and 40 years old with Graves disease. Material: peripheral blood mononuclear cells (PBMCs), obtained at new diagnosis, from a patient treated with antithyroid drugs. V and J are TRBV15 and TRBJ2-1; tentatively, D is TRBD1 (5 bases). The CDR3: CATSRVARGNEQFF. The CDR3 DNA sequence: TGTGCCACCAGCAGAGTAGCAAGGGGTAATGAGCAGTTCTTC.